One and the same sample provided the 14 T cell receptor beta chains below, sequenced in a study of PD-L1 blockade in urothelial cancer (dated by TCRdb to about 2017). Libraries were prepared through the immunoSEQ multiplex PCR assay. TCRdb re-hosts the immuneACCESS table, in-frame sequences only. Its copies lack some clones; in the studies checked, an unresolved V gene accounts for under half of them, and the cause for the rest is not known. The sample table shows roughly 45,000 clones, and around 89% are seen once. The ten most abundant clones make up roughly 14% of the sample. The sequences come from PBMCs, collected around atezolizumab (anti-PD-L1) treatment. The receptors come from a woman in her fifties or sixties with urothelial cancer.

As for this clone: The sample carries other DNA sequences with the same CDR3. The chain couples TRBV4-3 to TRBJ2-7; 7 bases are a match to TRBD1. The CDR3 covers 15 residues. Trimming cost V 1 base and J 2 bases; bases outside gene matches: 5. Germline CDR1 and CDR2: LGHNA and YSLEER. The CDR3 coding sequence is TGCGCCAGCAGCCAAGCCCCAGGGGGTGCCTACGAGCAGTACTTC. Residues: CASSQAPGGAYEQYF.

The chain is built from TRBV19 and TRBJ2-2; 8 bases are shared with TRBD1. After removal of 6 bases from V and 0 bases from J, the junction contained 6 bases not matched to a gene. Germline V gene data show CDR1 as LNHDA and CDR2 as SQIVND (reference sequence). This CDR3 contains 16 residues. CDR3 residues: CASSRSQGANTGELFF. The CDR3 nucleotides read TGTGCCAGTAGCAGGTCACAGGGGGCGAACACCGGGGAGCTGTTTTTT.

V is TRBV5-4 and J is TRBJ2-1; 8 bases line up with TRBD1. The CDR3 spans 15 residues. CDR1 and CDR2 (germline): SGHNT, YYREEE (reference sequence). V lost 2 bases, J lost 9 bases, and 10 bases stayed unmatched. CDR3 DNA sequence: TGTGCCAGCAGCTTAAGACAGGGGTTGGATACTGAGCAGTTCTTC. Translating it yields CASSLRQGLDTEQFF.

This rearrangement joins TRBV9 to TRBJ1-1; D is uncertain. Trimming pared 0 bases from V and 1 base from J, leaving 7 bases between. The CDR3 runs to 14 residues. CDR1 and CDR2 from the germline V gene are SGDLS and YYNGEE. CDR3 nucleotides: TGTGCCAGCAGCGTAGGAGAGAGGAACACTGAAGCTTTCTTT. Amino acids: CASSVGERNTEAFF.

V gene TRBV19 combines with J gene TRBJ1-2, with 7 positions matching TRBD1. The germline V gene has CDR1 LNHDA and CDR2 SQIVND (reference sequence). After removal of 8 bases from V and 7 bases from J, the junction contained 10 bases not matched to a gene. The CDR3 is made up of 13 amino acids. CDR3 sequence: CASVMEGASGYTF. CDR3 nucleotide sequence: TGTGCCAGTGTAATGGAGGGGGCCTCTGGCTACACCTTC.

The rearrangement uses TRBV5-1 and TRBJ2-5; 10 bases map to TRBD1. This CDR3 region has 15 residues. Germline V gene lookup returns CDR1 SGHRS and CDR2 YFSETQ. Losses at the gene ends were 0 bases for V and 5 bases for J; bases not matched to a gene: 4. The DNA for the CDR3 is TGCGCCAGCAGCTTGGACCGGGACAGGGGCGAGACCCAGTACTTC. Its translation is CASSLDRDRGETQYF.

The CDR3 loop is CAISPQGWMETQYF. CDR3 DNA: TGTGCCATCAGCCCACAGGGTTGGATGGAGACCCAGTACTTC. The chain has TRBV10-3 and TRBJ2-5; TRBD1 is a possible D gene (6 bases). V lost 6 bases and J lost 5, with 16 bases in between. Per the germline V gene, CDR1 is ENHRY and CDR2 is SYGVKD. This CDR3 spans 14 amino acids.

V usage is TRBV29-1 and J usage is TRBJ2-5; maybe TRBD1 (5 bases). With 7 bases removed from V and 5 bases from J, the gap between germline ends came to 11 bases. The CDR3 extends over 11 amino acids. CDR1 and CDR2 (germline): SQVTM, ANQGSEA. The CDR3 DNA reads as TGCAGCGGCCAAGCAGGGGAGACCCAGTACTTC. It yields the protein CSGQAGETQYF.

The gene calls are TRBV15 and TRBJ1-5, with D perhaps matching TRBD1 (6 bases). This CDR3 comprises 13 residues. The V end was cut by 0 bases, the J end by 15 bases, with 15 bases between. Germline assignment: CDR1 LNHNV and CDR2 YYDKDF (reference sequence). DNA of the CDR3: TGTGCCACCAGCAGAGATTTAGTACAGGGAAGGCATTTT. It yields the protein CATSRDLVQGRHF.

V and J are TRBV19 and TRBJ1-6; 7 bases line up with TRBD1. In germline, CDR1 is LNHDA, CDR2 SQIVND (reference sequence). This CDR3 contains 12 residues. Trimming cost V 5 bases and J 14 bases; bases outside gene matches: 6. CDR3 sequence reads: CASSSQGSTLHF. The CDR3 DNA reads as TGTGCCAGTAGTTCACAGGGGTCTACCCTCCACTTT. Supplemented by reference TRBV19 and TRBJ1-6, the full variable domain reads DGGITQSPKYLFRKEGQNVTLSCEQNLNHDAMYWYRQDPGQGLRLIYYSQIVNDFQKGDIAEGYSVSREKKESFPLTVTSAQKNPTAFYLCASSSQGSTLHFGNGTRLTVT.

J is TRBJ1-5 and V is TRBV6-1; TRBD1 might be the D (5 bases). V was pared by 4 bases and J by 1 base, with 11 bases between. The germline V gene encodes CDR1 MNHNS and CDR2 SASEGT. The CDR3 is 15 amino acids. The CDR3 protein is CASSAQGFSNQPQHF. DNA for the CDR3: TGTGCCAGCAGTGCTCAGGGTTTCAGCAATCAGCCCCAGCATTTT.

The chain is built from TRBV5-1 and TRBJ2-1; 7 nucleotides match TRBD2. V was pared by 5 bases and J by 7 bases, with 12 bases of the junction left unmatched. CDR1 is SGHRS, CDR2 YFSETQ, per germline. The CDR3 covers 15 residues. The CDR3 spells CASSRSGRARNEQFF. CDR3 nucleotides: TGCGCCAGCAGTCGGTCGGGGAGGGCCAGGAATGAGCAGTTCTTC.

This chain joins TRBV5-4 and TRBJ2-7; 12 bases agree with TRBD1. V dropped 3 bases and J dropped 6; count of bases not matched to a gene: 4. This CDR3 spans 14 amino acids. The V gene's germline CDR1 is SGHNT and CDR2 YYREEE (reference sequence). The CDR3 here is CASSSPGQGAEQYF. The DNA for the CDR3 is TGTGCCAGCAGCTCCCCGGGACAGGGGGCCGAGCAGTACTTC.

The chain carries TRBV7-9 and TRBJ2-7, with D unresolved. The germline V gene has CDR1 SEHNR and CDR2 FQNEAQ (reference sequence). The CDR3 loop spans 14 amino acids. V was cut by 2 bases and J by 2 bases, with 10 bases left in between. The DNA for the CDR3 is TGTGCCAGCAGCTTATTGGGCAGCCCCTACGAGCAGTACTTC. Translation: CASSLLGSPYEQYF.